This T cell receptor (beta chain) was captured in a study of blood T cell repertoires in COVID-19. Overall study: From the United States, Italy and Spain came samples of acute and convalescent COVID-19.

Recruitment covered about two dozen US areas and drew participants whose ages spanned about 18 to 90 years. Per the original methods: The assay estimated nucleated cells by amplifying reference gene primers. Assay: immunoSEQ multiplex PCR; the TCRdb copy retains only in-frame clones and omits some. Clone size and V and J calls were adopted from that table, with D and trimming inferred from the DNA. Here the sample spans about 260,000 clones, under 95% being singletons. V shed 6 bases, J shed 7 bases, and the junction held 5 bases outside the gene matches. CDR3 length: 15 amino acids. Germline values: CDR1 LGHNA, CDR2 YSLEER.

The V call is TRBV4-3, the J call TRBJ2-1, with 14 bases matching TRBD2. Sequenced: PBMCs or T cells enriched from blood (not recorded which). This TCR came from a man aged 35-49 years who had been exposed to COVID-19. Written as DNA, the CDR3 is TGCGCCAGCAGTGACGGGACTAGCGGGAGAAATGAGCAGTTCTTC. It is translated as CASSDGTSGRNEQFF.